The entry below gives a single T cell receptor beta chain sequence along with its context. Its target is unknown. This research-autopsy study prospectively enrolled adult allogeneic hematopoietic cell transplant recipients with steroid-refractory graft-versus-host disease. These data are taken from a study of tissue T cells after allogeneic stem cell transplantation. Study-wide findings and caveats: Motif-based clustering found tissue-specific repertoire signatures shared across patients, though few clones were shared.

Trimming cost V 2 bases and J 2 bases, with 7 bases left between them. The germline V gene has CDR1 MNHEY and CDR2 SVGAGI. CDR3 size: 14 residues. Sequencing was performed with immunoSEQ multiplex PCR; in TCRdb, only in-frame clones are kept and a portion is missing. Here the sample spans more than 1,500 clones, about 81% being singletons. This receptor was identified in a male patient at least 60 years old with steroid-refractory graft-versus-host disease after an allogeneic stem cell transplant. Some T cells here may be from the graft donor. The material sequenced was stomach tissue, taken at autopsy. The V gene is TRBV6-5, the J gene TRBJ2-4; D call uncertain. Written as DNA, the CDR3 is TGTGCCAGCAGTTACAAAACCTCCAAAAACATTCAGTACTTC. Its translation is CASSYKTSKNIQYF.